This entry is about one TCR beta chain. Its recognized antigen is unknown. No much larger clone is present one base from it, and per-base qualities are unavailable. Donors were 39 systemically healthy Caucasian individuals from Russia aged roughly 6 to 90 years. Each donor gave about 9.7 milliliters of peripheral blood, drawn into EDTA-treated Vacutainer tubes. PBMCs were isolated by Ficoll-Paque density-gradient centrifugation, with at least 7 million obtained per sample. Total RNA, at least 6 micrograms per sample, was extracted from PBMCs with Trizol reagent. For every donor, flow cytometry on a PBMC aliquot measured the percentage of naive CD45RAhigh/CD27high T cells. This specimen belongs to a study of blood T cells in healthy people across ages (dated by TCRdb to the mid-2010s). About the investigation overall: Template switching captured roughly one uniquely barcoded TCR beta cDNA molecule per two T cells in model experiments. Age-related changes in TCR beta repertoire diversity were measured in the study by deep sequencing normalized with unique cDNA molecular identifiers. Donors were grouped into four age groups: young (average 16 years), middle-aged (under 40), aged (around 62) and long-lived (around 80). To avoid experimental bias, donors of different ages were spread randomly across the sequencing lanes. Using the same blood draw, the study looked at two additional independent replicas of 1 million unique cDNA reads for two donors, one aged 18 to 29 and the other aged 80 or older.

General findings and caveats noted by the study authors: As age increased, observed TCR beta diversity per million T cells dropped in a roughly linear way, and a significant reduction was already evident by age 40. Total diversity estimates from one million sequenced T cells were considered lower bounds and underestimates. The long-lived group showed more naive CD4+ T cells, fewer expanded clones and increased TCR diversity than the aged group, suggesting age selection. Observed TCR beta diversity correlated strongly with the percentage of naive T cells measured by flow cytometry. Because profiling used bulk unsorted PBMCs, naive and antigen-experienced compartments could not be compared conclusively. Because donor CMV infection status was unknown, age-related changes in expanded clonotypes were potentially confounded.

Library preparation was by 5' RACE. This sample was sequenced with an Illumina HiSeq 2500. A second roughly 6 to 12 cycle PCR used a sample-barcoded 5' primer and a J-beta primer mix. A template-switch 5' adaptor carrying 12 random nucleotides introduced a unique molecular identifier onto each TCR beta cDNA molecule. At least 2.5 million CDR3-containing paired-end reads were obtained from each sample. All of the RNA was converted into first-strand cDNA using the Mint cDNA synthesis kit, with a TRBC-specific oligonucleotide serving as the primer. Following uracil-DNA glycosylase treatment, all cDNA underwent a first 18-cycle PCR with the universal primers M1SS and BC2_uni_R. The published analysis was carried out like this. Normalization of each sample was performed by random selection of 1 million high-quality reads, each carrying a distinct molecular identifier. Reads with shared molecular identifiers were discarded instead of being binned into consensus sequences. MiTCR, run with a Q25 quality threshold and the strictest error-elimination algorithm, handled CDR3 identification, clonotype clustering and error correction. A nonparametric unseen species model with Euler transformation was used to estimate a lower bound on total TCR beta diversity. The public sequencing data were trimmed at Q25 with fastp and processed into clonotypes with MiXCR by TCRdb, which kept only in-frame beta chains. Every CDR3 protein is listed once, alongside the most common genes and DNA of its rows. TCRdb, rather than the study authors, made the V and J calls. In this sample the table shows 1,300,000 or so distinct CDR3 sequences, 59% of which occur a single time. The ten largest clonotypes hold over 5.5% of the sample.

CDR1 and CDR2 were assigned from the germline V gene as MGHRA and YSYEKL. There are 15 amino acids in the CDR3, from cysteine to phenylalanine inclusive. This entry keeps only the CDR3 DNA: 45 bases, framed from base 1. V loses 3 bases at its end and J loses 2 bases; junction bases beyond the gene matches: 5. The sequenced sample consisted of blood. The sequence came from a man aged 18 to 30 in good health. The sequence joins TRBV4-1 to TRBJ2-5, with 8 central nucleotides matching TRBD2. The CDR3 protein is CASSQVLAVQETQYF. The sequenced DNA is TGCGCCAGCAGCCAGGTACTAGCGGTGCAAGAGACCCAGTACTTC.